The present entry profiles one T cell receptor (beta chain) with its context. Its antigen is not known. For each subset, genomic DNA was distributed in equal portions over several immunoSEQ plates. Some clones are missing from TCRdb's copy, which holds only in-frame ones; the method was immunoSEQ multiplex PCR. Here the sample spans under 2.5 million clones, less than 95% being singletons. This CDR3 has 12 residues. With 1 base removed from V and 5 bases from J, the gap between germline ends came to 6 bases. Germline V gives CDR1 LNHNV, CDR2 YYDKDF (reference sequence). This specimen comes from a study of shared clonotypes between healthy human individuals. Study-wide results and caveats: Researchers sampled blood only, noting tissue repertoires likely differ.

The healthy adult donors were HIV-negative and reported no recent acute infections or vaccinations. Source material: naive CD4+ T cells from PBMCs. Subset described: CD45RA+ positively selected. The chain has TRBV15 and TRBJ2-7; D is undetermined. The receptor's source is a young man in good health. Some clones in this sample may be carry-over from other donors' samples. As DNA, the CDR3 is TGTGCCACCAGCAGAGCCCTCGACGAGCAGTACTTC. This gives the protein CATSRALDEQYF.